A single sample gave rise to the 32 T cell receptor beta chains below, sequenced in a study of blood T cell repertoires in COVID-19. Assay used: immunoSEQ multiplex PCR; TCRdb lists only in-frame clones, some missing. The data contain some 80,000 clones, roughly nine tenths of them singletons. Sequencing input: peripheral blood. The receptors originated from a woman aged 80 or over with active or convalescent COVID-19.

The rearrangement links TRBV3-1 (or the pseudogene TRBV3-2) to TRBJ2-5; 12 bases fit TRBD2. Trimming took 1 base from V and 3 from J; bases not matched to a gene: 6. Germline CDR1 is LGHDT and CDR2 is YNNKEL (reference sequence). The length of the CDR3 is 17 residues. CDR3 loop: CASSQVKGLAGKETQYF. The CDR3 nucleotides read TGTGCCAGCAGCCAAGTTAAAGGACTAGCGGGGAAAGAGACCCAGTACTTC.

The chain is built from TRBV7-8 and TRBJ2-1; TRBD2 aligns across 8 bases. V trimming: 5 bases; J trimming: 5 bases; junction bases outside the gene matches: 17. Germline V gene data show CDR1 as SGHVS and CDR2 as FQNEAQ. The CDR3 covers 18 residues. The CDR3 reads CASSPPLSWRGEDNEQFF. CDR3 sequence (DNA): TGTGCCAGCAGCCCCCCCCTTTCATGGCGGGGGGAAGACAATGAGCAGTTCTTC.

This rearrangement joins TRBV5-1 to TRBJ1-6; TRBD1 matches 10 bases. Germline assignment: CDR1 SGHRS and CDR2 YFSETQ. The CDR3 has 15 residues. With V trimmed by 0 bases and J by 10 bases, 4 bases remained unmatched. CDR3 sequence (DNA): TGCGCCAGCAGCTTGGGGGGACAGGGGCGGTCACCCCTCCACTTT. Protein sequence: CASSLGGQGRSPLHF.

V gene TRBV4-3 combines with J gene TRBJ2-5; D not resolved. This CDR3 has 14 residues. The V end lost 1 base, the J end lost 1 base, and 7 bases lay between the germline ends. Germline V gene sequence: CDR1 LGHNA, CDR2 YSLEER. Written as DNA, the CDR3 is TGCGCCAGCAGCCAAGGCTACGCCCAAGAGACCCAGTACTTC. Translated: CASSQGYAQETQYF.

This clone appeared a single time. The chain has TRBV5-1 and TRBJ2-1; TRBD2 matches 7 bases. Germline V lookup: CDR1 SGHRS, CDR2 YFSETQ. The CDR3 length is 16 residues. The ends lost 0 bases at V and 7 bases at J; junction bases unmatched: 10. CDR3 nucleotide sequence: TGCGCCAGCAGCTTGGCCAGCGGGACGGGCAAAAATGAGCAGTTCTTC. This translates into CASSLASGTGKNEQFF.

Only a few counts were recorded for this clone. J is TRBJ1-2 and V is TRBV7-2, with TRBD1 matching over 8 bases. This CDR3 spans 17 amino acids. The ends lost 3 bases at V and 0 bases at J; junction bases unmatched: 9. CDR1 and CDR2 from the germline V gene are SGHTA and FQGNSA. CDR3 in amino acids: CASSFYAGQVSNYGYTF. The DNA of the CDR3 is TGTGCCAGCAGCTTTTACGCGGGACAGGTTTCTAACTATGGCTACACCTTC.

This clone was detected only once. The chain carries TRBV6-6 and TRBJ2-5, with 13 bases that match TRBD2. Germline assignment: CDR1 MNHNY and CDR2 SVGAGI (reference sequence). V lost 6 bases and J lost 5; bases outside the gene matches: 15. This CDR3 is 18 amino acids long. The CDR3 region has the DNA TGTGCCAGCAGCCGACCCCCGGGACTAGCGGGGCCTGGTGAGACCCAGTACTTC. Translating gives CASSRPPGLAGPGETQYF.

The genes are TRBV7-9 and TRBJ1-6; TRBD1 might be the D (6 bases). Between the trimmed V and J ends, which lost 5 bases and 5 bases, there was a span of 19 bases. CDR1 is SEHNR, CDR2 FQNEAQ, per germline (reference sequence). CDR3 length equals 17 residues. The CDR3 nucleotides read TGTGCCAGCAGCGACGCCTTCAGGGGCCCAAATAATTCACCCCTCCACTTT. It is translated as CASSDAFRGPNNSPLHF. Full variable domain (outside the CDR3, taken from reference TRBV7-9 and TRBJ1-6): DTGVSQNPRHKITKRGQNVTFRCDPISEHNRLYWYRQTLGQGPEFLTYFQNEAQLEKSRLLSDRFSAERPKGSFSTLEIQRTEQGDSAMYLCASSDAFRGPNNSPLHFGNGTRLTVT.

V and J are TRBV19 and TRBJ2-7; a weak D match, TRBD1 (6 bases). Germline CDR1 and CDR2: LNHDA and SQIVND (reference sequence). The CDR3 has 15 amino acids. V was pared by 6 bases and J by 6 bases, with 21 bases between. The CDR3 DNA follows: TGTGCCAGTAGAGTGGGACACCCAGGGAATGTCGAGCAGTACTTC. It specifies CASRVGHPGNVEQYF.

The J gene is TRBJ2-7, the V gene TRBV28; the match to TRBD2 covers 8 bases. From germline, CDR1 is MDHEN and CDR2 SYDVKM. The CDR3 is 13 residues long. Germline trimming cut 6 bases from V and 5 bases from J; bases unmatched to any gene: 6. The DNA of the CDR3 is TGTGCCAGCAGGCCCGGGGGGGGTAACGAGCAGTACTTC. It codes for CASRPGGGNEQYF. Filled out from reference TRBV28 and TRBJ2-7, the complete variable domain reads DVKVTQSSRYLVKRTGEKVFLECVQDMDHENMFWYRQDPGLGLRLIYFSYDVKMKEKGDIPEGYSVSREKKERFSLILESASTNQTSMYLCASRPGGGNEQYFGPGTRLTVT.

This chain uses TRBV27 with TRBJ1-2, with 7 bases that match TRBD1. Unmatched junction bases numbered 6, after V lost 5 bases and J lost 3 bases. The germline CDR1 and CDR2 sequences are MNHEY and SMNVEV (reference sequence). The CDR3 sequence is 14 residues long. The CDR3 loop reads CASSPWDRDYGYTF. DNA for the CDR3: TGTGCCAGCAGTCCATGGGACAGAGACTATGGCTACACCTTC.

The rearrangement links TRBV15 to TRBJ2-7, with 7 positions matching TRBD2. This CDR3 contains 13 residues. Germline V CDR1 and CDR2: LNHNV, YYDKDF (reference sequence). Germline trimming cut 5 bases from V and 3 bases from J; bases unmatched to any gene: 4. The CDR3 coding sequence is TGTGCCACCAGCGCGGGACTAATCTACGAGCAGTACTTC. Amino acid sequence: CATSAGLIYEQYF.

The genes are TRBV5-1 and TRBJ2-5, with D possibly matching TRBD1 (5 bases). Looked up from germline, CDR1 is SGHRS and CDR2 is YFSETQ. CDR3 length: 15 amino acids. Trimming removed 7 bases at V and 2 bases at J, with 18 bases between. CDR3 amino acids: CASHAGSGPQETQYF. The CDR3 DNA is TGCGCCAGCCATGCAGGGTCAGGGCCACAAGAGACCCAGTACTTC.

The CDR3 sequence is CASSAFLPGSGANVLTF. CDR3 in DNA: TGTGCCAGTAGTGCCTTTCTCCCCGGCTCTGGGGCCAACGTCCTGACTTTC. The chain uses TRBV19 and TRBJ2-6; D gene unclear. There are 17 residues in the CDR3. The germline CDR1 and CDR2 sequences are LNHDA and SQIVND (reference sequence). The V gene lost 5 bases and the J gene lost 0 bases, with 14 bases spanning the gap.

The chain recombines TRBV6-5 with TRBJ2-3, with TRBD2 matching over 7 bases. Germline CDR1 and CDR2: MNHEY and SVGAGI. CDR3 length: 14 amino acids. Germline trimming cut 2 bases from V and 7 bases from J; bases unmatched to any gene: 6. The CDR3 is CASSYGGSVHTQYF. The CDR3 DNA is TGTGCCAGCAGTTACGGCGGGAGTGTACATACGCAGTATTTT.

This sequence joins TRBV5-6 and TRBJ1-2; D is ambiguous. With 0 bases removed from V and 0 bases from J, the gap between germline ends came to 6 bases. The germline V gene encodes CDR1 SGHDT and CDR2 YYEEEE. CDR3 length: 14 residues. The CDR3 nucleotides are TGTGCCAGCAGCTTGGCGGTCTCTAACTATGGCTACACCTTC. This sequence encodes CASSLAVSNYGYTF.

At least ten counts were recorded for this clone. V is TRBV7-3 and J is TRBJ2-7; weak D call: TRBD2 (6 bases). V dropped 2 bases and J dropped 2 bases, with 7 bases sitting between them. Germline CDR1 reads SGHTA; CDR2 reads FQGTGA. The CDR3 has 13 residues. Here the CDR3 DNA reads TGTGCCAGCAGCTTAGGGGAGGCCTACGAGCAGTACTTC. It translates to CASSLGEAYEQYF.

This chain links TRBV5-1 with TRBJ2-5, with 7 bases identical to TRBD2. Looked up from germline, CDR1 is SGHRS and CDR2 is YFSETQ. CDR3 length: 16 amino acids. V trimming: 4 bases; J trimming: 2 bases; junction bases outside the gene matches: 11. CDR3 protein: CASSLLPSGLQETQYF. In nucleotides, the CDR3 is TGCGCCAGCAGCCTCCTTCCTAGCGGCTTACAAGAGACCCAGTACTTC.

The sample holds a few counts of this clone. CDR3 in amino acids: CASSQTSLSTGARGYTF. The CDR3 nucleotides are TGCGCCAGCAGTCAAACCTCACTTAGTACAGGGGCGCGTGGCTACACCTTC. J is TRBJ1-2 and V is TRBV23-1; TRBD1 matches 7 bases. TRBV23-1 carries the ORF label, with uncertain function. The CDR3 runs 17 residues. Losses at the gene ends were 2 bases for V and 7 bases for J; bases not matched to a gene: 16.

The chain has TRBV5-1 and TRBJ1-5; no firm D call. This CDR3 comprises 15 residues. The germline V and J ends were trimmed by 5 bases and 3 bases, with 15 bases remaining between them. Germline loops: CDR1 SGHRS, CDR2 YFSETQ. The CDR3 loop is CASRPGGENNQPQHF. As DNA, the CDR3 is TGCGCCAGCAGACCCGGCGGGGAAAACAATCAGCCCCAGCATTTT.

V gene TRBV7-9 combines with J gene TRBJ1-2; TRBD1 might be the D (5 bases). The CDR3 runs 14 residues. CDR1 is SEHNR, CDR2 FQNEAQ, per germline (reference sequence). Trimming removed 5 bases from V and 6 bases from J, with 16 bases in between. The CDR3 loop is CASSPSGGYDGYTF. CDR3 DNA sequence: TGTGCCAGCAGCCCTAGTGGGGGGTACGATGGCTACACCTTC.

The V call is TRBV9, the J call TRBJ2-5; 10 positions match TRBD1. V shed 2 bases, J shed 5 bases, and the junction held 9 bases outside the gene matches. The CDR3 covers 16 residues. From germline, CDR1 is SGDLS and CDR2 YYNGEE. Here the CDR3 reads CASSVGQGPTGETQYF. Here the CDR3 DNA reads TGTGCCAGCAGCGTGGGACAGGGGCCCACCGGGGAGACCCAGTACTTC.

CDR3 loop: CASSLQGIDTQYF. Written as DNA, the CDR3 is TGTGCCAGCAGCCTACAGGGAATAGATACGCAGTATTTT. The rearrangement links TRBV9 to TRBJ2-3; a possible D gene is TRBD1 (6 bases). Looked up from germline, CDR1 is SGDLS and CDR2 is YYNGEE. Deletions cut 4 bases from V and 5 bases from J, with 11 bases between. This CDR3 is 13 amino acids long.

The rearrangement links TRBV30 to TRBJ1-1; no firm D call. Germline CDR1 and CDR2: GTSNPN and SVGIG (reference sequence). V was clipped by 2 bases and J by 3 bases, with 10 bases between them. There are 13 residues in the CDR3. The CDR3 DNA follows: TGTGCCTGGAGTATACAGAGAGACACTGAAGCTTTCTTT. Translation: CAWSIQRDTEAFF.

This clone was seen once. The chain joins TRBV19 to TRBJ2-5; possible D gene TRBD2, 7 bases. Germline CDR1 reads LNHDA; CDR2 reads SQIVND (reference sequence). The CDR3 is 16 amino acids. Deletions cut 0 bases from V and 9 bases from J, with 20 bases between. CDR3 nucleotide sequence: TGTGCCAGTAGTATAGATGGGTTGGGGGGGCCCCCAGCCCAGTACTTC. This codes for CASSIDGLGGPPAQYF.

This chain links TRBV4-1 with TRBJ2-3; the D is unclear. The germline V and J ends were trimmed by 1 base and 5 bases, with 7 bases remaining between them. In germline, CDR1 is MGHRA, CDR2 YSYEKL. The CDR3 sequence is 13 residues long. The chain's CDR3 is CASSQAEEDTQYF. Written as DNA, the CDR3 is TGCGCCAGCAGCCAAGCAGAGGAAGATACGCAGTATTTT.

This clone appeared once. The V call is TRBV5-1, the J call TRBJ2-2, with D tentatively TRBD2 (7 bases). V gave up 7 bases and J gave up 7 bases, with 20 bases separating them. The CDR3 runs to 15 residues. Looked up from germline, CDR1 is SGHRS and CDR2 is YFSETQ. The CDR3 here is CASVPTAGAGGELFF. The CDR3 nucleotides read TGCGCCAGCGTCCCAACTGCGGGGGCTGGCGGGGAGCTGTTTTTT.

This chain uses TRBV27 with TRBJ2-5, with 11 bases aligning to TRBD2. The CDR3 consists of 15 residues. After removal of 4 bases from V and 10 bases from J, the junction contained 11 bases not matched to a gene. Germline CDR1 MNHEY, CDR2 SMNVEV (reference sequence). CDR3 loop: CASSSGTSGTGSQYF. CDR3 in DNA: TGTGCCAGCAGTTCCGGGACTAGCGGTACGGGGAGCCAGTACTTC.

The chain carries TRBV7-2 and TRBJ2-7, with 7 bases matching TRBD1. Germline V gives CDR1 SGHTA, CDR2 FQGNSA. Losses at the gene ends were 5 bases for V and 3 bases for J; bases not matched to a gene: 7. The CDR3 spans 14 residues. Here the CDR3 DNA reads TGTGCCAGCAGCCCCAGACAGGGCAACTACGAGCAGTACTTC. Translating it yields CASSPRQGNYEQYF.

This clone was counted a few times. The CDR3 loop is CASSPPGMNYGYTF. The CDR3 bases are TGTGCCAGCAGCCCCCCCGGGATGAACTATGGCTACACCTTC. The chain employs TRBV7-9 and TRBJ1-2; D ambiguous. From germline, CDR1 is SEHNR and CDR2 FQNEAQ (reference sequence). V dropped 5 bases and J dropped 2 bases, with 12 bases sitting between them. This CDR3 spans 14 amino acids. Variable domain in full (rest from reference TRBV7-9 and TRBJ1-2): DTGVSQNPRHKITKRGQNVTFRCDPISEHNRLYWYRQTLGQGPEFLTYFQNEAQLEKSRLLSDRFSAERPKGSFSTLEIQRTEQGDSAMYLCASSPPGMNYGYTFGSGTRLTVV.

V is TRBV5-1 and J is TRBJ2-1, with D possibly matching TRBD1 (6 bases). The length of the CDR3 is 16 residues. The germline gives CDR1 SGHRS, CDR2 YFSETQ. Trimming left V 5 bases short and J 2 bases short, with 17 bases between. The CDR3 reads CASSAHGNRAYNEQFF. The CDR3 nucleotides read TGCGCCAGCAGTGCCCATGGGAACAGGGCCTACAATGAGCAGTTCTTC.

This rearrangement joins TRBV24-1 to TRBJ2-1; possibly TRBD2 for D (6 bases). Germline values: CDR1 KGHDR, CDR2 SFDVKD. This CDR3 contains 13 residues. V dropped 4 bases and J dropped 7 bases, with 10 bases sitting between them. CDR3 residues: CATSDLGLNEQFF. In DNA, the CDR3 is TGTGCCACCAGTGACCTCGGACTAAATGAGCAGTTCTTC.